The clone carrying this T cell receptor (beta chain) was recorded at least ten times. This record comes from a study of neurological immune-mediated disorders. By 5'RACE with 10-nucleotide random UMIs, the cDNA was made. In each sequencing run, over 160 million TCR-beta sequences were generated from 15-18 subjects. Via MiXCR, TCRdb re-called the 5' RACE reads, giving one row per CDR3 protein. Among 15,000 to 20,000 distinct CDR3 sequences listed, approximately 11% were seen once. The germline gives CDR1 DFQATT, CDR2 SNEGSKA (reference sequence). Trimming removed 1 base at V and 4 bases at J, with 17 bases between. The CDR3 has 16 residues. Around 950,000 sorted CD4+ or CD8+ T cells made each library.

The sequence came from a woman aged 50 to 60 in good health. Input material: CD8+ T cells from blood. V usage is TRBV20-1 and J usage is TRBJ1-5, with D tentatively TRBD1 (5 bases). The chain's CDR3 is CSARGGTGSGNQPQHF. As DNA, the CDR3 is TGCAGTGCTAGAGGGGGGACGGGGTCTGGGAATCAGCCCCAGCATTTT.